A single sample gave rise to the 12 T cell receptor beta chains below, sequenced in a study of CD8+CD57+ T cells in acquired aplastic anemia. Sequencing was done on patients that had shown CD8+CD57+ cell expansion by flow cytometry. Genomic DNA, serving as template, underwent TCR beta VDJ and CDR3 profiling. TCRdb independently ran MiXCR on the reads; one entry per CDR3 protein. In the table there are under 350,000 distinct CDR3 sequences, roughly 59% of which are singletons. The sequencing sample was made of sorted CD4+, CD8+, or CD8+CD57+ T cells (not recorded which) from PBMCs. The source of these receptors is a human donor with aplastic anemia.

To note about this clonotype: One end of the junction fails to match germline, which may point to a read error. V usage is TRBV5-1 and J usage is TRBJ2-5; D remains unclear. Germline CDR1 SGHRS, CDR2 YFSETQ. This CDR3 spans 13 amino acids. CDR3 nucleotide sequence: TGTGCCAGCAGCCACGACCCCCAAGAGACCCAGTACTTC. Encoded protein: CASSHDPQETQYF.

This clonotype was counted between two and nine times. Its ends do not fully match the called genes, so a read error is possible. The chain combines TRBV5-1 with TRBJ1-4, with 7 bases fitting TRBD1. CDR1 SGHRS and CDR2 YFSETQ come from the germline V gene. This CDR3 is 14 amino acids long. The CDR3 reads CASSFTGDGEELFF. CDR3 coding DNA: TGCGCCAGCAGCTTCACAGGGGACGGTGAAGAACTGTTTTTT.

This clonotype has at least ten counts. The rearrangement uses TRBV25-1 and TRBJ2-5; D possibly matches TRBD1 or TRBD2 (5 bases each). Germline V gene lookup returns CDR1 MGHDK and CDR2 SYGVNS. V was cut by 1 base and J by 7 bases, with 19 bases left in between. This CDR3 has 16 residues. This chain's CDR3 is CASSEFSGTTSGTQYF. CDR3 in DNA: TGTGCCAGCAGTGAATTTTCGGGGACGACGTCGGGGACCCAGTACTTC.

The rearrangement joins TRBV2 to TRBJ2-7; no definite D call. V lost 0 bases and J 9 bases, leaving 21 bases between the germline ends. The CDR3 is 16 amino acids. Germline lookup yields CDR1 SNHLY and CDR2 FYNNEI. Written as DNA, the CDR3 is TGTGCCAGCAGTGAAGCAGGTACGCCAGGAGCCTCGGGGCAGTACTTC. Encoded protein: CASSEAGTPGASGQYF.

The chain recombines TRBV19 with TRBJ2-2, with 7 bases identical to TRBD1. This CDR3 is 17 amino acids long. Losses at the gene ends were 4 bases for V and 0 bases for J; bases not matched to a gene: 8. CDR1 and CDR2 (germline): LNHDA, SQIVND (reference sequence). In nucleotides, the CDR3 is TGTGCCAGTAGTAAACAGGGGAGTATTTCGAACACCGGGGAGCTGTTTTTT. Protein sequence: CASSKQGSISNTGELFF. Full variable domain (remainder filled in from reference TRBV19 and TRBJ2-2): DGGITQSPKYLFRKEGQNVTLSCEQNLNHDAMYWYRQDPGQGLRLIYYSQIVNDFQKGDIAEGYSVSREKKESFPLTVTSAQKNPTAFYLCASSKQGSISNTGELFFGEGSRLTVL.

The chain is built from TRBV24-1 and TRBJ2-5; no reliable D call. This CDR3 comprises 15 residues. Germline V lookup: CDR1 KGHDR, CDR2 SFDVKD. The V end was cut by 2 bases, the J end by 1 base, with 10 bases between. CDR3 sequence: CATSDYRLGQETQYF. The CDR3 nucleotides read TGTGCCACCAGTGATTATAGACTCGGCCAAGAGACCCAGTACTTC.

The rearrangement links TRBV4-1 to TRBJ2-2; D possibly matches TRBD1 or TRBD2 (5 bases each). Germline assignment: CDR1 MGHRA and CDR2 YSYEKL. The V end lost 4 bases, the J end lost 4 bases, and 16 bases lay between the germline ends. The CDR3 sequence is 16 residues long. The CDR3 sequence is CASSLVSGTSTGELFF. CDR3 bases: TGCGCCAGCAGCCTAGTCTCCGGGACCAGCACCGGGGAGCTGTTTTTT.

The chain recombines TRBV10-3 with TRBJ2-7, with D perhaps TRBD2 (5 bases). This CDR3 is 15 amino acids long. Germline CDR1 reads ENHRY; CDR2 reads SYGVKD. V was shortened by 5 bases and J by 2 bases, with 16 bases between the two germline ends. CDR3 in DNA: TGTGCCATCAGTCCCATTTCTGCCGGGACCTACGAGCAGTACTTC. This encodes CAISPISAGTYEQYF.

This clonotype occurred many times. The genes are TRBV10-1 and TRBJ2-2; tentatively, D is TRBD1 or TRBD2 (7 bases each). Germline lookup yields CDR1 WNHNN and CDR2 SYGVQD (reference sequence). This CDR3 comprises 15 residues. Trimming stripped 7 bases from V and 6 bases from J, with 18 bases between. This CDR3 reads CASNKGGGAAGELFF. In DNA form, the CDR3 reads TGCGCCAGCAACAAGGGAGGGGGCGCGGCCGGGGAGCTGTTTTTT.

The chain employs TRBV20-1 and TRBJ2-7; 8 bases line up with TRBD1. CDR1 DFQATT and CDR2 SNEGSKA come from the germline V gene (reference sequence). The CDR3 is 12 residues long. The CDR3 region has the DNA TGCAGCCGGGACAGGAGCTCCTACGAGCAGTACTTC. Protein sequence: CSRDRSSYEQYF.

This chain connects TRBV5-1 to TRBJ2-7, with D perhaps matching TRBD1 (5 bases). Trimming left V 0 bases short and J 1 base short, with 8 bases between. The CDR3 is made up of 14 amino acids. Germline V gene sequence: CDR1 SGHRS, CDR2 YFSETQ. The chain's CDR3 is CASSLAAGSYEQYF. The CDR3 DNA reads TGCGCCAGCAGCTTGGCCGCAGGGTCCTACGAGCAGTACTTC.

J is TRBJ2-1 and V is TRBV20-1, with D perhaps matching TRBD1 (5 bases). The CDR3 spans 13 residues. V shed 4 bases and J shed 3 bases, with 10 bases lying between them. Per the germline V gene, CDR1 is DFQATT and CDR2 is SNEGSKA (reference sequence). As DNA, the CDR3 is TGCAGTGCTAACACAGGAGACTACAATGAGCAGTTCTTC. The encoded protein is CSANTGDYNEQFF.